Listed below are T cell receptor beta chains from one sample, sequenced in a study of Ad26.COV2.S vaccination and SARS-CoV-2 variants. Sequenced by immunoSEQ multiplex PCR; TCRdb stores in-frame clones only, minus some. The data hold roughly 700,000 clones, with roughly nine tenths observed a single time. The sequencing used peripheral blood, collected in a trial of Ad26.COV2.S vaccine versus placebo. The source of these receptors is a person between 18 and 60 years old who received the Ad26.COV2.S COVID-19 vaccine or a placebo. Each CDR3 is given with its conserved first and last residue. Fields, in order: D gene, V gene, clone size, J gene, CDR3 length, CDR3 protein, CDR3 DNA. The D gene is left open where the match is weak. Clone size is given for some rows only: seen once, a few or many times, or a class if the clone is expanded.

TRBD1	TRBV6-5	once	TRBJ2-5	15	CASSSPGQGAETQYF	TGTGCCAGCAGCTCTCCGGGACAGGGGGCAGAGACCCAGTACTTC
-	TRBV3-1/TRBV3-2	few	TRBJ1-6	14	CASTRTEFNSPLHF	TGTGCCAGCACCCGGACAGAGTTTAATTCACCCCTCCACTTT
-	TRBV7-3	-	TRBJ2-5	13	CASSSGLGETQYF	TGTGCCAGCAGCTCGGGTCTAGGAGAGACCCAGTACTTC
-	TRBV5-1	-	TRBJ2-1	12	CASSLGGDEQFF	TGCGCCAGCAGCTTGGGCGGGGATGAGCAGTTCTTC
-	TRBV7-6	-	TRBJ2-7	13	CASSNEGGSEQYF	TGTGCCAGCAGCAACGAGGGGGGAAGCGAGCAGTACTTC
TRBD1	TRBV24-1	-	TRBJ2-1	16	CATSDLRDRGSNEQFF	TGTGCCACCAGTGATCTCCGGGACAGGGGGTCCAATGAGCAGTTCTTC
-	TRBV10-3	-	TRBJ1-2	13	CAISPRGLYGYTF	TGTGCCATCAGCCCCCGGGGCCTCTATGGCTACACCTTC
TRBD2	TRBV3-1/TRBV3-2	-	TRBJ2-1	15	CASSQSSGGAEEQFF	TGTGCCAGCAGCCAATCTAGCGGGGGGGCCGAGGAGCAGTTCTTC
-	TRBV9	few	TRBJ2-7	12	CASSPGVGLQYF	TGTGCCAGCAGCCCCGGTGTAGGGCTGCAGTACTTC
-	TRBV7-9	-	TRBJ2-2	15	CASSIGGGLTGELFF	TGTGCCAGCAGCATCGGCGGAGGGCTCACCGGGGAGCTGTTTTTT
TRBD2	TRBV5-4	-	TRBJ2-5	16	CASSPGVRGNQETQYF	TGTGCCAGCAGCCCGGGGGTGCGGGGGAATCAAGAGACCCAGTACTTC
-	TRBV5-1	-	TRBJ2-6	15	CASSLQQPGANVLTF	TGCGCCAGCAGCTTGCAGCAGCCGGGGGCCAACGTCCTGACTTTC
-	TRBV3-1/TRBV3-2	-	TRBJ2-7	15	CASSPPGRRGHEQYF	TGTGCCAGCAGCCCTCCGGGACGGCGAGGTCACGAGCAGTACTTC
-	TRBV5-4	-	TRBJ1-2	16	CASSSGVAKSRDGYTF	TGTGCCAGCAGCTCCGGGGTGGCGAAGTCACGGGATGGCTACACCTTC
-	TRBV19	-	TRBJ1-1	15	CASSPQGGLNTEAFF	TGTGCCAGTAGTCCCCAGGGAGGGTTGAACACTGAAGCTTTCTTT
-	TRBV2	-	TRBJ1-1	15	CASSASRIPNTEAFF	TGTGCCAGCAGTGCTTCCAGGATCCCGAACACTGAAGCTTTCTTT
-	TRBV7-2	-	TRBJ2-3	13	CASSPTYTDTQYF	TGTGCCAGCAGCCCCACCTACACAGATACGCAGTATTTT
-	TRBV27	-	TRBJ2-3	13	CASRTTGADTQYF	TGTGCCAGCAGGACCACCGGCGCAGATACGCAGTATTTT
-	TRBV6-4	once	TRBJ1-6	17	CASRTGATSSYNSPLHF	TGTGCCAGCAGAACAGGCGCCACTAGCTCCTATAATTCACCCCTCCACTTT
TRBD2	TRBV2	-	TRBJ2-2	15	CASSLAGVYTGELFF	TGTGCCAGCTCTCTAGCGGGAGTATACACCGGGGAGCTGTTTTTT
-	TRBV18	once	TRBJ1-5	13	CASSPLGSQPQHF	TGTGCCAGCTCACCACTCGGTTCTCAGCCCCAGCATTTT
-	TRBV25-1	-	TRBJ2-2	16	CASSRPYGPYTGELFF	TGTGCCAGCAGTCGGCCGTACGGGCCTTACACCGGGGAGCTGTTTTTT
TRBD2	TRBV7-9	-	TRBJ2-2	16	CASRQSGGPDTGELFF	TGTGCCAGCAGACAATCGGGGGGGCCTGACACCGGGGAGCTGTTTTTT
TRBD1	TRBV4-2	-	TRBJ1-3	15	CASSQGQGLRNTIYF	TGTGCCAGCAGCCAAGGACAGGGGCTTCGGAACACCATATATTTT
TRBD2	TRBV19	few	TRBJ2-2	15	CASMVGGSRTGELFF	TGTGCCAGTATGGTTGGCGGGAGCCGTACCGGGGAGCTGTTTTTT
TRBD1	TRBV24-1	-	TRBJ2-1	15	CATSDPGTDQNEQFF	TGTGCCACCAGTGATCCCGGGACAGATCAAAATGAGCAGTTCTTC
-	TRBV6-2/TRBV6-3	-	TRBJ1-3	12	CASSPFGNTIYF	TGTGCCAGCAGCCCATTTGGAAACACCATATATTTT
-	TRBV12-5	-	TRBJ2-7	16	CASGPRGHTLLNEQYF	TGTGCTAGTGGTCCAAGGGGACACACCCTTCTCAACGAGCAGTACTTC
-	TRBV5-4	-	TRBJ2-5	13	CASSLVPQETQYF	TGTGCCAGCAGCTTGGTGCCACAAGAGACCCAGTACTTC
TRBD2	TRBV3-1/TRBV3-2	-	TRBJ2-3	15	CASSQRGGAGDTQYF	TGTGCCAGCAGCCAACGCGGGGGGGCAGGAGATACGCAGTATTTT
TRBD1	TRBV5-1	-	TRBJ2-2	17	CASSLAKRGRDTGELFF	TGCGCCAGCAGCTTGGCCAAGAGGGGGCGGGACACCGGGGAGCTGTTTTTT
-	TRBV5-6	-	TRBJ2-2	16	CASSLARDFNTGELFF	TGTGCCAGCAGCTTGGCCAGGGATTTTAACACCGGGGAGCTGTTTTTT
-	TRBV21-1	-	TRBJ1-3	16	CASSSDRRYSGNTIYF	TGTGCCAGCAGCAGTGACCGGCGTTACTCTGGAAACACCATATATTTT
TRBD2	TRBV4-2	-	TRBJ2-3	18	CASSQAWTSGSRTDTQYF	TGTGCCAGCAGCCAAGCATGGACTAGCGGGAGCCGGACAGATACGCAGTATTTT
-	TRBV2	-	TRBJ2-5	16	CASSIRALGPKETQYF	TGTGCCAGCAGTATCCGGGCCCTCGGCCCAAAAGAGACCCAGTACTTC
-	TRBV5-5	-	TRBJ1-2	14	CASSSTDRNYGYTF	TGTGCCAGCAGCTCAACTGACAGGAACTATGGCTACACCTTC
-	TRBV24-1	-	TRBJ1-6	16	CATSDRLSSYNSPLHF	TGTGCCACCAGTGACAGGCTCAGCTCCTATAATTCACCCCTCCACTTT
TRBD1	TRBV19	-	TRBJ2-3	13	CASGQVSTDTQYF	TGTGCCAGTGGACAGGTGAGCACAGATACGCAGTATTTT
-	TRBV29-1	-	TRBJ2-3	14	CSVERTRNTDTQYF	TGCAGCGTTGAGAGGACAAGGAACACAGATACGCAGTATTTT
TRBD1	TRBV5-1	once	TRBJ2-1	15	CASSLEGTGYNEQFF	TGCGCCAGCAGCTTGGAAGGGACAGGGTACAATGAGCAGTTCTTC
-	TRBV19	-	TRBJ2-2	14	CASSPDRNTGELFF	TGTGCCAGTAGCCCGGACAGGAACACCGGGGAGCTGTTTTTT
-	TRBV19	-	TRBJ2-7	14	CASSIGQNSYEQYF	TGTGCCAGTAGTATCGGACAGAATTCCTACGAGCAGTACTTC
TRBD2	TRBV9	-	TRBJ2-1	13	CASSVDSGSGQFF	TGTGCCAGCAGCGTAGATAGCGGGAGCGGGCAGTTCTTC
-	TRBV6-5	few	TRBJ2-2	13	CASSPPRAGELFF	TGTGCCAGCAGTCCACCCCGGGCCGGGGAGCTGTTTTTT
-	TRBV19	-	TRBJ1-1	13	CASSPDGYTEAFF	TGTGCCAGTAGCCCGGACGGATACACTGAAGCTTTCTTT
TRBD1	TRBV19	-	TRBJ1-5	15	CASSIGTGVSQPQHF	TGTGCCAGTAGTATTGGGACAGGGGTAAGTCAGCCCCAGCATTTT
TRBD2	TRBV6-6	-	TRBJ2-7	16	CASSYDRLAGRYEQYF	TGTGCCAGCAGCTACGACCGACTAGCGGGACGCTACGAGCAGTACTTC
-	TRBV6-6	-	TRBJ2-2	15	CASSYPWESTGELFF	TGTGCCAGCAGTTACCCATGGGAGAGCACCGGGGAGCTGTTTTTT
-	TRBV11-2	-	TRBJ2-1	18	CASSLDFGAQDSYNEQFF	TGTGCCAGCAGCTTAGATTTCGGAGCCCAGGACTCCTACAATGAGCAGTTCTTC
-	TRBV6-1	-	TRBJ1-6	13	CASSEQGNSPLHF	TGTGCCAGCAGTGAACAGGGAAATTCACCCCTCCACTTT
-	TRBV7-6	-	TRBJ1-2	15	CASSLLDRTGYGYTF	TGTGCCAGCAGCTTACTTGACAGGACTGGCTATGGCTACACCTTC
-	TRBV24-1	-	TRBJ2-5	15	CATSDGTSLQETQYF	TGTGCCACCAGTGATGGTACTAGCCTACAAGAGACCCAGTACTTC
-	TRBV5-5	-	TRBJ2-5	12	CASRLVEETQYF	TGTGCCAGCAGACTAGTAGAAGAGACCCAGTACTTC
TRBD2	TRBV5-1	-	TRBJ2-1	16	CASSFVAGGLAREQFF	TGCGCCAGCAGCTTCGTCGCGGGGGGCCTTGCTCGTGAGCAGTTCTTC
-	TRBV5-8	-	TRBJ2-7	13	CASSWTSGREQYF	TGTGCCAGCAGCTGGACTTCCGGACGGGAGCAGTACTTC
-	TRBV29-1	-	TRBJ1-1	11	CSVSARTEAFF	TGCAGCGTTTCAGCCCGCACTGAAGCTTTCTTT
-	TRBV4-1	once	TRBJ1-1	15	CASSQPDRMNTEAFF	TGCGCCAGCAGCCAGCCCGACAGGATGAACACTGAAGCTTTCTTT
-	TRBV6-5	-	TRBJ1-1	12	CASSQLTGSAFF	TGTGCCAGCAGCCAGCTTACAGGGTCAGCTTTCTTT
-	TRBV7-8	-	TRBJ2-1	16	CASSLGVGGSYNEQFF	TGTGCCAGCAGCTTAGGTGTGGGAGGCTCCTACAATGAGCAGTTCTTC